The text below deals with one TCR beta chain. Its specificity is unknown. These data are taken from a study of cytomegalovirus exposure and HLA in healthy donors. Study observations and caveats: Roughly even sequencing depth across donors was the assumption behind the presence/absence analyses. With high specificity and sensitivity, the classifier reportedly diagnosed cytomegalovirus status. Later analysis identified a missense DCLRE1C variant that was linked to TCR beta V- and J-gene trimming. Earlier analysis found most TCR beta V segments productive about 90% or about 30% of the time.

The CDR3 runs 18 residues. Germline values: CDR1 SGHTA, CDR2 FQGNSA. V was pared by 4 bases and J by 0 bases, with 12 bases of the junction left unmatched. Amplification used 60 Vbeta primers and 13 Jbeta primers. Profiled with immunoSEQ multiplex PCR; TCRdb holds only in-frame clones, not every one. Counted here are about 140,000 clones, roughly 80% occurring once; the ten biggest clones make up roughly 4.5%. Sequencing was performed on PBMCs. This TCR was sampled from a middle-aged man in good health and CMV-seronegative. V gene TRBV7-2 combines with J gene TRBJ2-7, with 10 positions matching TRBD2. The CDR3 loop is CASSSPRGSSGGSYEQYF. CDR3 DNA: TGTGCCAGCAGCTCCCCAAGGGGGTCTAGCGGGGGCTCCTACGAGCAGTACTTC.